This T cell receptor (beta chain) was identified during a study of prognosis after radiotherapy for stage I lung cancer. At both of two time points, around 6.2 milliliters of peripheral blood were drawn. This CDR3 region has 13 residues. Trimming pared 3 bases from V and 1 base from J, leaving 4 bases between. Germline V gene data show CDR1 as DFQATT and CDR2 as SNEGSKA (reference sequence). Two-round multiplex PCR on genomic DNA was the method by which TCR beta CDR3 was amplified. Amplification during the initial PCR round employed primers specific to each TRBV and TRBJ gene. MiXCR, run by TCRdb on the multiplex PCR reads, gives a single entry per CDR3 protein. Among approximately 18,000 distinct CDR3 sequences listed, 45% to 50% were seen once.

This chain uses TRBV20-1 with TRBJ2-6; D uncertain. This TCR was recovered from a donor older than 45 with non-small cell lung cancer. The sequencing here drew on PBMCs, taken before or after stereotactic body radiation therapy (not recorded which). In DNA, the CDR3 is TGCAGTGCTAGCCCTTCTGGGGCCAACGTCCTGACTTTC. Encoded protein: CSASPSGANVLTF.